Following are 29 T cell receptor beta chains from one sample sequenced in a study of cytomegalovirus exposure and HLA in healthy donors. The PCR was carried out with 60 Vbeta primers and 13 Jbeta primers. Generated by immunoSEQ multiplex PCR, the TCRdb table keeps only in-frame clones and is missing some. The sample records tens of thousands of clones, roughly 71% being singletons. The sample comprised PBMCs. These TCRs come from a man between 40 and 49 years old in good health and CMV-seropositive.

In this sample, this clone turned up a few times. This chain joins TRBV12-5 and TRBJ1-1; 8 nucleotides match TRBD1. Trimming cost V 6 bases and J 2 bases; bases outside gene matches: 17. The CDR3 extends over 18 amino acids. Germline lookup yields CDR1 LGHNT and CDR2 FRNRAP. The chain's CDR3 is CASGWTGWVLEDNTEAFF. CDR3 DNA sequence: TGTGCTAGTGGATGGACAGGGTGGGTTTTGGAGGATAACACTGAAGCTTTCTTT.

In this sample, this clone turned up a few times. The CDR3 DNA reads TGTGCCAGCAGCCCTAGGGAGACACCAACCTACGAGCAGTACTTC. The encoded protein is CASSPRETPTYEQYF. The chain recombines TRBV11-2 with TRBJ2-7; D might be TRBD2 (5 bases). This CDR3 comprises 15 residues. V lost 5 bases, J lost 2 bases, and 16 bases lay in between. Germline assignment: CDR1 SGHAT and CDR2 FQNNGV.

The rearrangement links TRBV2 to TRBJ1-2; a weak D match, TRBD1 (6 bases). CDR3 length: 14 residues. CDR1 is SNHLY, CDR2 FYNNEI, per germline. Trimming left V 5 bases short and J 4 bases short, with 14 bases between. This chain's CDR3 is CASSLNGGPYGYTF. The CDR3 DNA reads TGTGCCAGCAGTCTAAATGGGGGCCCCTATGGCTACACCTTC.

This clone turned up a few times. The chain uses TRBV6-6 and TRBJ1-5; TRBD1 might be the D (6 bases). From germline, CDR1 is MNHNY and CDR2 SVGAGI (reference sequence). V lost 6 bases and J lost 3, with 15 bases in between. This CDR3 spans 15 amino acids. CDR3 sequence reads: CASRYLDSVNQPQHF. The CDR3 region has the DNA TGTGCCAGCAGGTATCTGGACAGCGTCAATCAGCCCCAGCATTTT.

This rearrangement joins TRBV6-1 to TRBJ1-1; TRBD1 might be the D (5 bases). V was pared by 7 bases and J by 7 bases, with 16 bases between. This CDR3 comprises 13 residues. CDR1 and CDR2 from the germline V gene are MNHNS and SASEGT. The CDR3 loop is CASKSSGGGEAFF. The CDR3 bases are TGTGCCAGCAAGAGTTCGGGGGGTGGTGAAGCTTTCTTT.

This clone was picked up a small number of times. The chain couples TRBV15 to TRBJ2-5, with D possibly matching TRBD2 (6 bases). Trimming left V 0 bases short and J 5 bases short, with 10 bases between. CDR1 and CDR2 from the germline V gene are LNHNV and YYDKDF (reference sequence). CDR3 length: 14 amino acids. CDR3 nucleotide sequence: TGTGCCACCAGCAGAGAAGCGGGCCGGGAGACCCAGTACTTC. It translates to CATSREAGRETQYF.

In its sample, this clone was seen a few times. The CDR3 DNA follows: TGTGCCTGGAGTATAGGGACAGCGAATGGCTACACCTTC. This encodes CAWSIGTANGYTF. This chain connects TRBV30 to TRBJ1-2, with 7 bases fitting TRBD1. Germline CDR1 is GTSNPN and CDR2 is SVGIG (reference sequence). The V and J ends lost 2 bases and 6 bases, in that order; junction bases with no gene match: 6. There are 13 residues in the CDR3.

The chain employs TRBV18 and TRBJ1-4, with D possibly being TRBD1 (5 bases). This CDR3 contains 15 residues. Trimming cost V 4 bases and J 5 bases, with 14 bases left between them. Germline V lookup: CDR1 KGHSH, CDR2 LQKENI. CDR3 in DNA: TGTGCCAGCTCACGCGCCGGGACTGAGAATGAAAAACTGTTTTTT. Its protein product is CASSRAGTENEKLFF.

The chain is built from TRBV5-6 and TRBJ2-2, with 11 bases fitting TRBD2. CDR3 size: 17 residues. Germline V gene sequence: CDR1 SGHDT, CDR2 YYEEEE. After removal of 0 bases from V and 4 bases from J, the junction contained 5 bases not matched to a gene. Here the CDR3 reads CASSLAGLAGLTGELFF. For the CDR3, the DNA is TGTGCCAGCAGCTTGGCCGGACTAGCGGGCCTCACCGGGGAGCTGTTTTTT.

The chain employs TRBV14 and TRBJ2-7; D possibly corresponds to TRBD1 (5 bases). CDR1 is SGHDN, CDR2 FVKESK, per germline. V gave up 0 bases and J gave up 2 bases, with 8 bases separating them. CDR3 length: 14 amino acids. The CDR3 region is CASSQETGTYEQYF. Written as DNA, the CDR3 is TGTGCCAGCAGCCAAGAAACAGGAACCTACGAGCAGTACTTC.

The CDR3 protein is CASSGQGSGNTIYF. The CDR3, as DNA: TGTGCCAGCAGTGGACAGGGCTCTGGAAACACCATATATTTT. V and J are TRBV2 and TRBJ1-3; 7 bases line up with TRBD1. CDR1 and CDR2 from the germline V gene are SNHLY and FYNNEI. V dropped 4 bases and J dropped 0; count of bases not matched to a gene: 0. The CDR3 runs 14 residues.

A few counts support this clone. The chain is built from TRBV4-3 and TRBJ2-1; possibly TRBD2 for D (7 bases). The CDR3 sequence is 15 residues long. The germline CDR1 and CDR2 sequences are LGHNA and YSLEER. V lost 6 bases to trimming and J lost 4 bases, with 16 bases between them. The CDR3 protein is CASRPGGANYNEQFF. The CDR3 DNA is TGCGCCAGCAGGCCGGGGGGCGCAAATTACAATGAGCAGTTCTTC.

The DNA for the CDR3 is TGTGCCAGCAGCTCCCGACAGGGGTTAAATGAAAAACTGTTTTTT. Protein sequence: CASSSRQGLNEKLFF. The chain is built from TRBV7-2 and TRBJ1-4, with 8 positions matching TRBD1. The CDR3 has 15 residues. Germline-derived CDR1 and CDR2 are SGHTA and FQGNSA. V lost 4 bases to trimming and J lost 5 bases; unmatched junction nucleotides: 6.

The chain uses TRBV11-2 and TRBJ2-5; D not certain. The CDR3 sequence is 12 residues long. CDR1 and CDR2 from the germline V gene are SGHAT and FQNNGV. The ends were cut back, 5 bases at V and 2 bases at J, with 6 bases in the middle. In DNA form, the CDR3 reads TGTGCCAGCAGCGGGCTACAAGAGACCCAGTACTTC. Amino acids: CASSGLQETQYF. Together with reference TRBV11-2 and TRBJ2-5, the CDR3 gives the full variable domain: EAGVAQSPRYKIIEKRQSVAFWCNPISGHATLYWYQQILGQGPKLLIQFQNNGVVDDSQLPKDRFSAERLKGVDSTLKIQPAKLEDSAVYLCASSGLQETQYFGPGTRLLVL.

This chain connects TRBV7-2 to TRBJ2-5, with D perhaps TRBD1 (6 bases). V shed 6 bases and J shed 4 bases, with 12 bases lying between them. Germline V CDR1 and CDR2: SGHTA, FQGNSA. The CDR3 runs to 13 residues. The CDR3 protein is CASSTGMIETQYF. In DNA form, the CDR3 reads TGTGCCAGCAGTACAGGGATGATAGAGACCCAGTACTTC.

The chain couples TRBV30 to TRBJ1-2; 10 bases are shared with TRBD1. CDR3 length: 14 residues. Losses at the gene ends were 8 bases for V and 0 bases for J; bases not matched to a gene: 6. From germline, CDR1 is GTSNPN and CDR2 SVGIG (reference sequence). This CDR3 is CAGDRGDSNYGYTF. CDR3 DNA sequence: TGTGCCGGGGACAGGGGCGATTCTAACTATGGCTACACCTTC.

The chain couples TRBV7-9 to TRBJ1-1; D gene unclear. The germline V gene encodes CDR1 SEHNR and CDR2 FQNEAQ (reference sequence). CDR3 length: 12 amino acids. The V and J ends lost 7 bases and 2 bases respectively, with 8 bases between them. CDR3 amino acids: CASINHNTEAFF. The CDR3 DNA reads as TGTGCCAGCATCAATCATAACACTGAAGCTTTCTTT.

This sequence joins TRBV11-3 and TRBJ2-5; the D gene is possibly TRBD1 (5 bases). The CDR3 spans 13 residues. V gave up 4 bases and J gave up 2 bases, with 8 bases separating them. Per the germline V gene, CDR1 is SGHNT and CDR2 is YENEEA. The CDR3 DNA sequence: TGTGCCAGCAGCTGGGGCGCGCAAGAGACCCAGTACTTC. This codes for CASSWGAQETQYF. The entire variable domain, with the rest obtained from reference TRBV11-3 and TRBJ2-5, is as follows: EAGVVQSPRYKIIEKKQPVAFWCNPISGHNTLYWYLQNLGQGPELLIRYENEEAVDDSQLPKDRFSAERLKGVDSTLKIQPAELGDSAVYLCASSWGAQETQYFGPGTRLLVL.

This clone turned up a few times. V usage is TRBV18 and J usage is TRBJ2-4, with 7 bases matching TRBD1. The CDR3 extends over 15 amino acids. The ends lost 0 bases at V and 2 bases at J; junction bases unmatched: 1. Germline CDR1 and CDR2: KGHSH and LQKENI. CDR3 in amino acids: CASSPPGQTKNIQYF. CDR3 nucleotide sequence: TGTGCCAGCTCACCACCGGGACAGACCAAAAACATTCAGTACTTC. Together with reference TRBV18 and TRBJ2-4, the CDR3 gives the full variable domain: NAGVMQNPRHLVRRRGQEARLRCSPMKGHSHVYWYRQLPEEGLKFMVYLQKENIIDESGMPKERFSAEFPKEGPSILRIQQVVRGDSAAYFCASSPPGQTKNIQYFGAGTRLSVL.

This clone has only one observation. The gene calls are TRBV30 and TRBJ1-1, with D tentatively TRBD1 (6 bases). The CDR3 consists of 14 residues. The V gene's germline CDR1 is GTSNPN and CDR2 SVGIG (reference sequence). V was shortened by 0 bases and J by 4 bases, with 12 bases between the two germline ends. Here the CDR3 DNA reads TGTGCCTGGAGTGTACCAGGGGTGGGCACTGAAGCTTTCTTT. It encodes CAWSVPGVGTEAFF.

V is TRBV2 and J is TRBJ1-4; D is unclear. There are 14 residues in the CDR3. V was trimmed by 8 bases and J by 5 bases, leaving 15 bases between them. Looked up from germline, CDR1 is SNHLY and CDR2 is FYNNEI. The chain's CDR3 is CASGGVRKNEKLFF. The CDR3 bases are TGTGCCAGCGGAGGAGTCAGAAAAAATGAAAAACTGTTTTTT.

The chain couples TRBV7-3 to TRBJ2-7; D is possibly TRBD1 (5 bases). Germline CDR1 is SGHTA and CDR2 is FQGTGA. The CDR3 consists of 13 residues. V lost 6 bases and J lost 0, with 9 bases in between. The CDR3 reads CASSQDNSYEQYF. CDR3 nucleotides: TGTGCCAGCAGTCAGGACAACTCCTACGAGCAGTACTTC.

The genes are TRBV4-3 and TRBJ1-2, with D maybe TRBD1 (5 bases). V lost 2 bases and J 8 bases, leaving 24 bases between the germline ends. CDR3 length equals 17 residues. Germline V gene lookup returns CDR1 LGHNA and CDR2 YSLEER. As DNA, the CDR3 is TGCGCCAGCAGCCAATCCCGAGCCCGGGGGTCAACGTGGGGCTACACCTTC. This sequence encodes CASSQSRARGSTWGYTF.

The genes are TRBV4-1 and TRBJ2-7, with a possible D match to TRBD2 (5 bases). Germline V gene sequence: CDR1 MGHRA, CDR2 YSYEKL. Trimming left V 1 base short and J 4 bases short, with 8 bases between. This CDR3 comprises 13 residues. CDR3 region: CASSQGLAYEQYF. The CDR3 region has the DNA TGCGCCAGCAGCCAAGGCCTAGCTTACGAGCAGTACTTC.

This chain uses TRBV29-1 with TRBJ1-1; TRBD1 is a possible D gene (5 bases). The CDR3 loop spans 12 amino acids. Looked up from germline, CDR1 is SQVTM and CDR2 is ANQGSEA. CDR3 loop: CRGGWGNTEAFF. In DNA, the CDR3 is TGCAGGGGGGGGTGGGGGAACACTGAAGCTTTCTTT.

This clone was picked up many times. The chain has TRBV29-1 and TRBJ1-5; no reliable D call. Germline-derived CDR1 and CDR2 are SQVTM and ANQGSEA. V gave up 8 bases and J gave up 3 bases, with 14 bases separating them. CDR3 size: 13 residues. CDR3 DNA sequence: TGCAGCACGCAGAATTCTGTCAATCAGCCCCAGCATTTT. This translates into CSTQNSVNQPQHF. Combining the CDR3 with reference TRBV29-1 and TRBJ1-5 gives the whole variable domain SAVISQKPSRDICQRGTSLTIQCQVDSQVTMMFWYRQQPGQSLTLIATANQGSEATYESGFVIDKFPISRPNLTFSTLTVSNMSPEDSSIYLCSTQNSVNQPQHFGDGTRLSIL.

The gene calls are TRBV19 and TRBJ1-2; tentatively, D is TRBD1 (5 bases). V lost 9 bases to trimming and J lost 3 bases, with 11 bases between them. CDR1 is LNHDA and CDR2 is SQIVND in the germline V gene (reference sequence). The CDR3 is 12 residues long. CDR3 sequence reads: CASVGRDYGYTF. The DNA for the CDR3 is TGTGCCAGCGTGGGCAGGGACTATGGCTACACCTTC.

The V and J genes are TRBV5-1 and TRBJ2-7, with TRBD2 identical over 7 bases. Germline-derived CDR1 and CDR2 are SGHRS and YFSETQ. This CDR3 region has 13 residues. Germline trimming cut 3 bases from V and 2 bases from J; bases unmatched to any gene: 2. The CDR3 is CASSSAGTYEQYF. As DNA, the CDR3 is TGCGCCAGCAGCTCAGCGGGGACCTACGAGCAGTACTTC.

The chain combines TRBV19 with TRBJ1-1, with D perhaps matching TRBD1 (5 bases). From germline, CDR1 is LNHDA and CDR2 SQIVND (reference sequence). This CDR3 is built from 13 residues. V dropped 6 bases and J dropped 2 bases, with 10 bases sitting between them. The CDR3 here is CASSEQVNTEAFF. DNA for the CDR3: TGTGCCAGTAGCGAACAGGTCAACACTGAAGCTTTCTTT.